This T cell receptor (beta chain) was captured in a study of shared clonotypes between healthy human individuals. Study overall: Three plates were used per donor for CD4 naive, three for CD4 memory, two for CD8 naive and one for CD8 memory.

Regarding the study as a whole: Measured sharing among donors was expected to vary with sequencing depth. Few donors limited the genetic and exposure-history diversity represented.

Worth noting for this clone: No antigen is known for it.

There are 17 residues in the CDR3. Germline CDR1 is LGHNA and CDR2 is YNFKEQ. V lost 2 bases and J lost 7; bases outside the gene matches: 14. CD4+ cells yielded CD45RA+ naive and CD45RA-negative memory subsets. Using immunoSEQ multiplex PCR, the repertoire was profiled, and TCRdb retains in-frame clones only, with some absent. Found here are around 2,000,000 clones, 85% to 95% of them singletons; the top ten hold roughly 0.13%. The sample taken for sequencing was naive CD4+ T cells sorted from blood. Subset indicated: CD45RA+ positively selected. V gene TRBV4-2 combines with J gene TRBJ2-1; 7 bases are shared with TRBD2. This receptor was taken from a man younger than 35 in good health. CDR3 coding DNA: TGTGCCAGCAGCCAATTCACTCTTGCGGGAGCGGGTAATGAGCAGTTCTTC. It translates to CASSQFTLAGAGNEQFF.